Presented here are 18 T cell receptor beta chains from one specimen sequenced in a study of shared clonotypes between healthy human individuals. Clones were sequenced by immunoSEQ multiplex PCR, and TCRdb holds only the in-frame ones, with some missing. This sample has about 1.1 million clones; about 84% occur once, and the top ten carry under 0.65%. The source material was memory CD4+ T cells from PBMCs. Subset defined: CD45RA-negative fraction. These receptors originate from a man younger than 35 in good health. Some clones in this sample may be carry-over from other donors' samples.

The gene calls are TRBV30 and TRBJ1-5; D unresolved. This CDR3 spans 13 amino acids. The germline V and J ends were trimmed by 1 base and 1 base, with 5 bases remaining between them. Germline CDR1 reads GTSNPN; CDR2 reads SVGIG (reference sequence). This CDR3 reads CAWSDRSNQPQHF. CDR3 coding DNA: TGTGCCTGGAGTGACAGAAGCAATCAGCCCCAGCATTTT.

The V gene is TRBV14, the J gene TRBJ2-7; 9 bases line up with TRBD2. This CDR3 region has 15 residues. From germline, CDR1 is SGHDN and CDR2 FVKESK. V dropped 1 base and J dropped 2; count of bases not matched to a gene: 3. Here the CDR3 reads CASSQASGETYEQYF. The CDR3 coding sequence is TGTGCCAGCAGCCAAGCTAGCGGGGAGACCTACGAGCAGTACTTC.

CDR3 residues: CASSLGLGTQYF. DNA for the CDR3: TGCGCCAGCAGCTTGGGCTTGGGGACCCAGTACTTC. The J gene is TRBJ2-5, the V gene TRBV5-1; D call uncertain. Germline CDR1 and CDR2: SGHRS and YFSETQ. V lost 0 bases to trimming and J lost 7 bases, with 7 bases between them. CDR3 size: 12 residues.

The chain joins TRBV5-5 to TRBJ2-1, with D tentatively TRBD1 or TRBD2 (6 bases each). Trimming stripped 3 bases from V and 12 bases from J, with 13 bases between. CDR3 length equals 12 residues. Germline V gene lookup returns CDR1 SGHKS and CDR2 YYEKEE (reference sequence). For the CDR3, the DNA is TGTGCCAGCAGCTACCCACAGGGAGGGCAGTTCTTC. Residues: CASSYPQGGQFF.

Points on this clone: This may arise from a read error, as a much more abundant clone is one base away. The J gene is TRBJ1-3, the V gene TRBV7-9; D gene ambiguous. V was shortened by 4 bases and J by 2 bases, with 3 bases between the two germline ends. CDR1 and CDR2 (germline): SEHNR, FQNEAQ (reference sequence). CDR3 length: 12 amino acids. CDR3 region: CASSSAGNTIYF. The CDR3 coding sequence is TGTGCCAGCAGCTCAGCTGGAAACACCATATATTTT. The variable domain in full, completed from reference TRBV7-9 and TRBJ1-3, reads DTGVSQNPRHKITKRGQNVTFRCDPISEHNRLYWYRQTLGQGPEFLTYFQNEAQLEKSRLLSDRFSAERPKGSFSTLEIQRTEQGDSAMYLCASSSAGNTIYFGEGSWLTVV.

The rearrangement joins TRBV18 to TRBJ1-1; TRBD1 aligns across 8 bases. The CDR3 consists of 15 residues. Per the germline V gene, CDR1 is KGHSH and CDR2 is LQKENI. V trimming: 4 bases; J trimming: 5 bases; junction bases outside the gene matches: 9. CDR3 bases: TGTGCCAGCTCACGTGCTCAGGGGGCGAGTACTGAAGCTTTCTTT. Translated: CASSRAQGASTEAFF.

V is TRBV5-8 and J is TRBJ2-5; TRBD2 aligns across 7 bases. Trimming removed 4 bases from V and 3 bases from J; junction bases left unmatched: 9. From germline, CDR1 is SGHTS and CDR2 YDEGEE. The CDR3 length is 15 residues. CDR3: CASSKSGRVEETQYF. CDR3 DNA: TGTGCCAGCAGCAAGTCAGGGAGGGTAGAAGAGACCCAGTACTTC.

V is TRBV4-2 and J is TRBJ1-5, with a weak D call TRBD1 (6 bases). This CDR3 has 17 residues. Looked up from germline, CDR1 is LGHNA and CDR2 is YNFKEQ. V lost 1 base to trimming and J lost 2 bases, with 15 bases between them. This CDR3 is CASSQAADRIGNQPQHF. Here the CDR3 DNA reads TGTGCCAGCAGCCAAGCCGCCGACAGGATCGGCAATCAGCCCCAGCATTTT.

V is TRBV2 and J is TRBJ2-2; TRBD2 matches at 12 bases. This CDR3 is 14 amino acids long. Looked up from germline, CDR1 is SNHLY and CDR2 is FYNNEI. The junction had 3 bases not matched to a gene; V was cut back by 7 bases and J by 6 bases. The CDR3 sequence: CASNLAGGPGELFF. The CDR3 nucleotides are TGTGCCAGCAATCTAGCGGGAGGGCCCGGGGAGCTGTTTTTT.

The rearrangement joins TRBV4-2 to TRBJ2-3, with 7 nucleotides matching TRBD2. The germline CDR1 and CDR2 sequences are LGHNA and YNFKEQ. Trimming at V came to 4 bases and at J to 0 bases, leaving 13 bases not matched to a gene. CDR3 length equals 18 residues. The CDR3 sequence is CASSPEGPASGSTDTQYF. The CDR3 DNA is TGTGCCAGCAGCCCCGAAGGCCCTGCTAGCGGAAGCACAGATACGCAGTATTTT.

The chain is built from TRBV28 and TRBJ2-1; D is unclear. CDR3 size: 13 residues. Germline assignment: CDR1 MDHEN and CDR2 SYDVKM. V was pared by 3 bases and J by 9 bases, with 12 bases between. For the CDR3, the DNA is TGTGCCAGCAGTTTTGGCGGCAGACCTGAGCAGTTCTTC. Protein product: CASSFGGRPEQFF. Using reference TRBV28 and TRBJ2-1 for the parts outside the CDR3, the full variable domain is DVKVTQSSRYLVKRTGEKVFLECVQDMDHENMFWYRQDPGLGLRLIYFSYDVKMKEKGDIPEGYSVSREKKERFSLILESASTNQTSMYLCASSFGGRPEQFFGPGTRLTVL.

The chain uses TRBV5-1 and TRBJ1-2; TRBD1 aligns across 7 bases. Germline CDR1 reads SGHRS; CDR2 reads YFSETQ. The CDR3 is 14 amino acids. Germline trimming cut 4 bases from V and 4 bases from J; bases unmatched to any gene: 7. CDR3 sequence: CASSPSGTVYGYTF. CDR3 DNA: TGCGCCAGCAGCCCGTCCGGGACAGTCTATGGCTACACCTTC.

This sequence joins TRBV4-1 and TRBJ2-1; 15 nucleotides match TRBD2. Trimming took 3 bases from V and 12 from J; bases not matched to a gene: 12. CDR3 length equals 17 residues. CDR1 is MGHRA and CDR2 is YSYEKL in the germline V gene. The CDR3 nucleotides read TGCGCCAGCAGCCATTTCGGGACTAGCGGGAGGAGGTTGGGGCAGTTCTTC. Translation gives CASSHFGTSGRRLGQFF.

V gene TRBV7-2 combines with J gene TRBJ2-7, with 12 positions matching TRBD2. The V segment lost 3 bases and the J segment 4 bases; nucleotides outside the gene matches: 7. Germline V lookup: CDR1 SGHTA, CDR2 FQGNSA. The CDR3 totals 16 residues. CDR3 residues: CASSLSGTSGLYEQYF. The CDR3 DNA is TGTGCCAGCAGCTTGAGCGGGACTAGCGGGTTATACGAGCAGTACTTC. Using reference TRBV7-2 and TRBJ2-7 for the parts outside the CDR3, the full variable domain is GAGVSQSPSNKVTEKGKDVELRCDPISGHTALYWYRQSLGQGLEFLIYFQGNSAPDKSGLPSDRFSAERTGGSVSTLTIQRTQQEDSAVYLCASSLSGTSGLYEQYFGPGTRLTVT.

The count of this clone is one. The chain joins TRBV7-2 to TRBJ1-2, with a weak D call TRBD1 (6 bases). The CDR3 is 13 residues long. V was pared by 2 bases and J by 9 bases, with 13 bases between. Germline values: CDR1 SGHTA, CDR2 FQGNSA. This chain's CDR3 is CASSLRQALRYTF. The DNA for the CDR3 is TGTGCCAGCAGCTTACGACAGGCACTCCGCTACACCTTC.

The V call is TRBV2, the J call TRBJ2-3; 10 bases are a match to TRBD2. Germline CDR1 is SNHLY and CDR2 is FYNNEI. With 4 bases clipped from V and 7 bases from J, the junction kept 8 bases outside the gene matches. This CDR3 contains 15 residues. The CDR3 DNA reads as TGTGCCAGCAGTGGAGCGGGAGGGCCAATGAATACGCAGTATTTT. It specifies CASSGAGGPMNTQYF.

The chain employs TRBV27 and TRBJ1-2; D is unclear. The CDR3 is made up of 14 amino acids. Germline loops: CDR1 MNHEY, CDR2 SMNVEV (reference sequence). Trimming removed 6 bases from V and 3 bases from J, with 14 bases in between. The CDR3 spells CASRKLSEHYGYTF. CDR3 DNA: TGTGCCAGCAGGAAGTTATCCGAACACTATGGCTACACCTTC.

V gene TRBV28 combines with J gene TRBJ2-7; TRBD1 or TRBD2 may be the D gene (6 bases each). Germline CDR1 reads MDHEN; CDR2 reads SYDVKM. The V end lost 7 bases, the J end lost 1 base, and 20 bases lay between the germline ends. This CDR3 contains 16 residues. The CDR3 nucleotides are TGTGCCAGCATCCCAGGTGGGGGGCCGATTTCCTACGAGCAGTACTTC. It specifies CASIPGGGPISYEQYF.